This T cell receptor (beta chain) is drawn from a study of graft-versus-host responses after intestinal transplantation. This CDR3 contains 16 residues. CDR1 and CDR2 from the germline V gene are LNHDA and SQIVND (reference sequence). The V and J ends lost 3 bases and 5 bases, in that order; junction bases with no gene match: 8. As concerns this clone: Its antigen remains unknown.

The table came from immunoSEQ multiplex PCR; TCRdb's copy has only in-frame clones and leaves some out. The sample lists under 130,000 clones, 80% to 95% occurring once. The receptor's source is a human donor who received an intestinal transplant. The gene calls are TRBV19 and TRBJ1-5, with 9 positions matching TRBD1. Source: unstimulated CD8+ T cells sorted from spleen or lymph node cells, taken before intestinal transplant. DNA of the CDR3: TGTGCCAGTAGTATCATAGGGGACAGGGAGGATCAGCCCCAGCATTTT. This sequence encodes CASSIIGDREDQPQHF.